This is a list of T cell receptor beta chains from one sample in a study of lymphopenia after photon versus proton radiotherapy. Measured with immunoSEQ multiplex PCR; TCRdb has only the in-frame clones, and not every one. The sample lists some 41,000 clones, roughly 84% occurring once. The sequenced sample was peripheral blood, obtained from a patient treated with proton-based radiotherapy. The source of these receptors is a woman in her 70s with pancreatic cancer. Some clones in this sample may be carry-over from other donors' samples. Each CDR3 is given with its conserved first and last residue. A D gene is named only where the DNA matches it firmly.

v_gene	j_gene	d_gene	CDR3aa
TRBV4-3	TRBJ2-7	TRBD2	CASSQEAGLAGGGMYEQYF
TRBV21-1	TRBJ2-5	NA	CASSVLAGEARSQYF
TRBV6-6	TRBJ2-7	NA	CASTSADLYSYEQYF
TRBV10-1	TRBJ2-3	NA	CASSRRSTDTQYF
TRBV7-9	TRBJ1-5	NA	CASSLDGHQPQHF
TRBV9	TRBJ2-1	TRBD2	CASSFLPSGTYNEQFF
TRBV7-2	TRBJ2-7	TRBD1	CASSLASTGHEQYF
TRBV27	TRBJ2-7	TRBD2	CASSSRAGEGYEQYF
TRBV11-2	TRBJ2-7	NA	CASSLASWGDEQYF
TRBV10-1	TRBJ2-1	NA	CASSPGAYNEQFF
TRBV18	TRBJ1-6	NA	CASSQQESSYNSPLHF
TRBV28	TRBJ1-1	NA	CASKLGGNTEAFF
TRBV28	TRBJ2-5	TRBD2	CASLLAGPGGTQYF
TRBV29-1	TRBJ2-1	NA	CSAREGPFSDEQFF
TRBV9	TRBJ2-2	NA	CASSFVGAGTGELFF
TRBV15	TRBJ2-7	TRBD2	CATSRDPGLAGYEQYF
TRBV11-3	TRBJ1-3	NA	CASSRDGSSGNTIYF
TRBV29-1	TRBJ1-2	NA	CSVESSAKNGYTF
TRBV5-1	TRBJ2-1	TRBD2	CASSSRLAGGNEQFF
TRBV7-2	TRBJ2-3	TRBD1	CASSLAAGTAITDTQYF
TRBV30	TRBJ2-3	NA	CAWNFGRGTDTQYF
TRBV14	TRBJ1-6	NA	CASSQQGSNYSPLHF
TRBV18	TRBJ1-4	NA	CASSPQYATNEKLFF